This T cell receptor (beta chain) emerged from a study of blood T cell repertoires in COVID-19. Across the whole study: Samples taken during acute and convalescent COVID-19 were collected in the United States, Italy and Spain. PBMCs, B-cell-depleted T cells, or T cells were the source of the cDNA or gDNA that made up the material.

Per the original methods: Using reference gene primer amplification, nucleated cell counts were estimated. The protocol was immunoSEQ multiplex PCR, while the TCRdb copy is restricted to in-frame clones and leaves out a portion. That table is the source of V, J and clone size, and D and trimming were worked out from the DNA. The table shows tens of thousands of clones, with 81% occurring only once. Looked up from germline, CDR1 is SGHRS and CDR2 is YFSETQ. The CDR3 runs 15 residues. V dropped 4 bases and J dropped 0; count of bases not matched to a gene: 3. Sequencing input: peripheral blood. The origin of this receptor is a man older than 75 with acute or convalescent COVID-19. This chain connects TRBV5-1 to TRBJ2-2, with 7 bases aligning to TRBD1. This chain's CDR3 is CASSGTATNTGELFF. The DNA of the CDR3 is TGCGCCAGCAGCGGGACAGCGACGAACACCGGGGAGCTGTTTTTT.